This T cell receptor beta chain was recorded in a study of shared clonotypes between healthy human individuals. The count of this clone is one. V was cut by 5 bases and J by 6 bases, with 25 bases left in between. CDR1 and CDR2 (germline): SGHAT, FQNNGV. CDR3 length equals 17 residues. Clones were read by immunoSEQ multiplex PCR, and TCRdb kept only the in-frame ones, dropping some. The sample shows about 470,000 clones, around 79% of them seen only once. Specimen: PBMCs. The chain is built from TRBV11-2 and TRBJ1-2; a possible D gene is TRBD1 (5 bases). The TCR sequence derives from a woman in her thirties or forties in good health. Some clones in this sample may be carry-over from other donors' samples. The CDR3 coding sequence is TGTGCCAGCAGCCGTACCGGGACGGAAGTCCCTAGGGATGGCTACACCTTC. It specifies CASSRTGTEVPRDGYTF. Combining the CDR3 with reference TRBV11-2 and TRBJ1-2 gives the whole variable domain EAGVAQSPRYKIIEKRQSVAFWCNPISGHATLYWYQQILGQGPKLLIQFQNNGVVDDSQLPKDRFSAERLKGVDSTLKIQPAKLEDSAVYLCASSRTGTEVPRDGYTFGSGTRLTVV.